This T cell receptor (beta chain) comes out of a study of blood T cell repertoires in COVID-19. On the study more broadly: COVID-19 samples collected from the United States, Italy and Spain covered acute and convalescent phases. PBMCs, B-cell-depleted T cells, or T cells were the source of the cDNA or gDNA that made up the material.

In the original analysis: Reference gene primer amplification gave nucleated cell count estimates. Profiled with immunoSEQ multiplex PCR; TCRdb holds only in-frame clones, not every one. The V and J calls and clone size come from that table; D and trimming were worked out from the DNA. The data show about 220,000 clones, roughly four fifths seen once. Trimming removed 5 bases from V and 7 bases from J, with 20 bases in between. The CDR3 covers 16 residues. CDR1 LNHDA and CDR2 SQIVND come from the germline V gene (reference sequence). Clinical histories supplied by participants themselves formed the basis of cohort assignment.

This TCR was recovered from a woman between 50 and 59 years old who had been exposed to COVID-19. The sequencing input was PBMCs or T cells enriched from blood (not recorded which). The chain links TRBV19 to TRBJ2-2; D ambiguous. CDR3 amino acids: CASSPQGARYGGELFF. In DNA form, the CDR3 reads TGTGCCAGTAGTCCCCAAGGAGCACGATACGGCGGGGAGCTGTTTTTT.